This T cell receptor (beta chain) is drawn from a study of regulatory T cells in long-lasting Graves disease. The germline V gene has CDR1 SEHNR and CDR2 FQNEAQ (reference sequence). V gave up 5 bases and J gave up 5 bases, with 19 bases separating them. This CDR3 is built from 15 residues. Sequencing libraries for TCR beta were prepared with iRepertoire HTBI primers and Arm-PCR of CDR3 regions. TCRdb re-derived calls from the multiplex PCR reads in MiXCR, one entry per CDR3 protein. Here the sample spans 450,000 to 600,000 distinct CDR3 sequences, 13% being singletons. Study conclusions and caveats: Favored usage of TRBV28, TRBJ1-2 and TRBJ2-5 was recorded in persistent disease.

As for time point: newly diagnosed GD, antithyroid drugs for less than 3 months. Scientists built the TCR library using RNA that was extracted from PBMCs. Patients came through an endocrinology department, and that department was in Xi'an, China. There are many counts of this clonotype. The antigen is undetermined. These data were likewise used in another study, on T cells in Graves' hyperthyroidism and ophthalmopathy. That investigation notes: Most thyroid clonotypes expanded above 0.001 appeared in blood too.

The sequence came from a man aged 30 to 39 with Graves disease. The rearrangement uses TRBV7-9 and TRBJ2-7, with D possibly called TRBD1 or TRBD2 (5 bases each). This specimen was peripheral blood mononuclear cells (PBMCs), taken at new diagnosis, from a patient treated with antithyroid drugs. CDR3 DNA sequence: TGTGCCAGCAGCCTCCTAAGGGACCCACGGCACGAGCAGTACTTC. Its protein is CASSLLRDPRHEQYF.